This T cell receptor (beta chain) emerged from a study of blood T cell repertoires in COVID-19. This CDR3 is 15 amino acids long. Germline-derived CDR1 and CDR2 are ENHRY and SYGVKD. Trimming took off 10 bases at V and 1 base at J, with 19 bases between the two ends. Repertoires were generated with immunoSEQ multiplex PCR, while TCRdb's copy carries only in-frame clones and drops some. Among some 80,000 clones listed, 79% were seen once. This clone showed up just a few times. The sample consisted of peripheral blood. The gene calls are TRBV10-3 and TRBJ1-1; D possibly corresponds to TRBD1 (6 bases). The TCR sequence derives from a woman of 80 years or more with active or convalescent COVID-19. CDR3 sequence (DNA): TGTGCCAGCGAGACAGGACCCCTCGCGAACACTGAAGCTTTCTTT. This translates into CASETGPLANTEAFF.